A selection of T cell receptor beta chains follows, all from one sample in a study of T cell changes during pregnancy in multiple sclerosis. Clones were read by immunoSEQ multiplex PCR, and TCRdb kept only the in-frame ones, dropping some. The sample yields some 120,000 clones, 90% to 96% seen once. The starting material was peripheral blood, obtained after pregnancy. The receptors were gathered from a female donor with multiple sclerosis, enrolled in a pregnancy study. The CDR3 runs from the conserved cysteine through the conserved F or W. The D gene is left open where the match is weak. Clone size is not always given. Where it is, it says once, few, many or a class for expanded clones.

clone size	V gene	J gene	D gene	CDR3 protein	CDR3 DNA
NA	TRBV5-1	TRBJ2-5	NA	CASSLRAVQGGTQYF	TGCGCCAGCAGCTTGCGTGCGGTGCAGGGGGGGACCCAGTACTTC
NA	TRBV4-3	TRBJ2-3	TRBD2	CASSQVMGLAGGSGTDTQYF	TGCGCCAGCAGCCAAGTTATGGGGCTAGCGGGAGGATCTGGTACAGATACGCAGTATTTT
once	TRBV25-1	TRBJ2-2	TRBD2	CASSVTGTSNTGELFF	TGTGCCAGCAGTGTAACCGGGACTAGTAACACCGGGGAGCTGTTTTTT
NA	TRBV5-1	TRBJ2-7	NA	CASSLEASSGYEQYF	TGCGCCAGCAGCTTGGAGGCTAGCTCAGGCTACGAGCAGTACTTC
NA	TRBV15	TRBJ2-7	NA	CATSRDGAARQPQYF	TGTGCCACCAGCAGAGATGGGGCAGCTAGGCAGCCGCAGTACTTC
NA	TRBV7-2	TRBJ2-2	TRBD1	CASSLARQGMDSGELFF	TGTGCCAGCAGCTTAGCTAGACAGGGGATGGATTCCGGGGAGCTGTTTTTT
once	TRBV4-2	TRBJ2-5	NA	CASSQEGGIQETQYF	TGTGCCAGCAGCCAAGAGGGCGGGATCCAAGAGACCCAGTACTTC
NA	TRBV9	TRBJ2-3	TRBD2	CASSVASGVGADTQYF	TGTGCCAGCAGCGTAGCTAGCGGAGTAGGGGCAGATACGCAGTATTTT
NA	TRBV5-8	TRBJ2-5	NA	CASSLNLQETQYF	TGTGCCAGCAGCTTGAATCTCCAAGAGACCCAGTACTTC
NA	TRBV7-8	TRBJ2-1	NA	CASSPRGIYNEQFF	TGTGCCAGCAGCCCCCGGGGGATCTACAATGAGCAGTTCTTC
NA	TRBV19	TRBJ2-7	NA	CASSLQGTRFEQYF	TGTGCCAGTAGCCTCCAGGGTACCAGATTCGAGCAGTACTTC
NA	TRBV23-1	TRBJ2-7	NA	CASSLRGARREQYF	TGCGCCAGCAGTCTCAGGGGGGCTAGGCGCGAGCAGTACTTC
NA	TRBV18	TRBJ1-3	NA	CASSPRTYSSGNTIYF	TGTGCCAGCTCACCCAGGACATATTCCTCTGGAAACACCATATATTTT
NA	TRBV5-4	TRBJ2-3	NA	CASSLAAESTDTQYF	TGTGCCAGCAGCTTGGCAGCGGAATCCACAGATACGCAGTATTTT
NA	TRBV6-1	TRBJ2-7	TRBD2	CASSDLLAASYEQYF	TGTGCCAGCAGTGATCTACTAGCGGCCTCCTACGAGCAGTACTTC
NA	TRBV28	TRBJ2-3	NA	CASSVHRTDTQYF	TGTGCCAGCAGTGTACACCGCACAGATACGCAGTATTTT
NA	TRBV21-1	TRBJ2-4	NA	CASSIKRPKNIQYF	TGTGCCAGCAGCATTAAGCGCCCCAAAAACATTCAGTACTTC
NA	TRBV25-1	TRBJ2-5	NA	CASSDRQEETQYF	TGTGCCAGCAGTGATCGACAGGAAGAGACCCAGTACTTC
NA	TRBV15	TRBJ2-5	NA	CATSRDLGQLQETQYF	TGTGCCACCAGCAGAGATCTAGGACAGCTACAAGAGACCCAGTACTTC
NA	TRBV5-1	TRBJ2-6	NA	CASSLGSPLRDGANVLTF	TGCGCCAGCAGCTTGGGCAGCCCCTTGAGGGATGGGGCCAACGTCCTGACTTTC
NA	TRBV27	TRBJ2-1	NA	CASSLRSNEQFF	TGTGCCAGCAGTTTACGCAGCAATGAGCAGTTCTTC
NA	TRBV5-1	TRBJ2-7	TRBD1	CASSPIGGGYEQYF	TGCGCCAGCAGCCCCATAGGGGGCGGGTACGAGCAGTACTTC
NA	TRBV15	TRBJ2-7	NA	CATSTPRDIFPEQYF	TGTGCCACCAGCACCCCCAGGGACATATTTCCCGAGCAGTACTTC